One and the same sample provided the 16 T cell receptor beta chains below, sequenced in a study of blood T cell repertoires in COVID-19. Profiled with immunoSEQ multiplex PCR; TCRdb holds only in-frame clones, not every one. The repertoire holds about 210,000 clones, with approximately 88% as singletons. Sequencing was carried out using PBMCs or T cells enriched from blood (not recorded which). The receptor source for this set is a man aged 18-30 years with acute COVID-19.

In DNA, the CDR3 is TGTGCCAGCAGAGCCACAGGTTTCCATCTCGCGACCCAGTACTTC. It encodes CASRATGFHLATQYF. The chain joins TRBV6-5 to TRBJ2-5; D perhaps matches TRBD1 (5 bases). V was trimmed by 6 bases and J by 7 bases, leaving 21 bases between them. The CDR3 consists of 15 residues. Germline values: CDR1 MNHEY, CDR2 SVGAGI.

This clone has only one observation. V and J are TRBV19 and TRBJ1-1, with 8 bases that match TRBD1. V lost 8 bases to trimming and J lost 5 bases; unmatched junction nucleotides: 4. The CDR3 has 12 amino acids. Germline CDR1 and CDR2: LNHDA and SQIVND (reference sequence). CDR3 nucleotide sequence: TGTGCCAGTGCACAGGGGGGAACTGAAGCTTTCTTT. Amino acids: CASAQGGTEAFF. The whole variable domain, remainder taken from reference TRBV19 and TRBJ1-1, is DGGITQSPKYLFRKEGQNVTLSCEQNLNHDAMYWYRQDPGQGLRLIYYSQIVNDFQKGDIAEGYSVSREKKESFPLTVTSAQKNPTAFYLCASAQGGTEAFFGQGTRLTVV.

The chain joins TRBV7-9 to TRBJ2-1, with D tentatively TRBD2 (6 bases). The germline V gene has CDR1 SEHNR and CDR2 FQNEAQ (reference sequence). The germline V and J ends were trimmed by 2 bases and 5 bases, with 16 bases remaining between them. The CDR3 loop spans 16 amino acids. CDR3 in amino acids: CASSLTPDGRHNEQFF. The DNA for the CDR3 is TGTGCCAGCAGCTTAACCCCCGACGGGAGACACAATGAGCAGTTCTTC.

This chain joins TRBV28 and TRBJ2-4, with TRBD1 as a possible D gene (5 bases). Germline loops: CDR1 MDHEN, CDR2 SYDVKM. This CDR3 spans 16 amino acids. Between the trimmed V and J ends, which lost 2 bases and 0 bases, there was a span of 11 bases. CDR3 in amino acids: CASSLRQIVAKNIQYF. CDR3 sequence (DNA): TGTGCCAGCAGTTTACGACAGATTGTAGCCAAAAACATTCAGTACTTC.

This sequence joins TRBV24-1 and TRBJ2-1; 7 bases align to TRBD1. Germline trimming cut 4 bases from V and 6 bases from J; bases unmatched to any gene: 8. The germline CDR1 and CDR2 sequences are KGHDR and SFDVKD. The CDR3 runs 15 residues. The CDR3 bases are TGTGCCACCAGTGACGTCGGGACAGCCCTCAATGAGCAGTTCTTC. This translates into CATSDVGTALNEQFF.

The chain carries TRBV4-3 and TRBJ2-1; TRBD1 matches at 9 bases. V dropped 3 bases and J dropped 5; count of bases not matched to a gene: 8. Germline V gene lookup returns CDR1 LGHNA and CDR2 YSLEER. The CDR3 loop spans 16 amino acids. The CDR3: CASSHIYGQGNNEQFF. The CDR3 region has the DNA TGCGCCAGCAGCCACATCTACGGACAGGGGAACAATGAGCAGTTCTTC.

V is TRBV28 and J is TRBJ1-2; D possibly corresponds to TRBD1 (6 bases). The V gene's germline CDR1 is MDHEN and CDR2 SYDVKM. V lost 2 bases, J lost 8 bases, and 9 bases lay in between. The CDR3 is made up of 12 amino acids. CDR3 region: CASSLRGGGYTF. DNA of the CDR3: TGTGCCAGCAGTTTAAGGGGGGGCGGCTACACCTTC.

This clone was observed once. The V and J genes are TRBV28 and TRBJ2-3; 11 positions match TRBD1. With V trimmed by 5 bases and J by 3 bases, 10 bases remained unmatched. The CDR3 is 17 amino acids. Germline loops: CDR1 MDHEN, CDR2 SYDVKM. For the CDR3, the DNA is TGTGCCAGCAGTCCATACCCCGGGACAGGGGGAACAGATACGCAGTATTTT. It encodes CASSPYPGTGGTDTQYF.

The gene calls are TRBV6-5 and TRBJ1-2; TRBD1 agrees at 7 bases. The CDR3 length is 12 residues. V lost 6 bases, J lost 8 bases, and 6 bases stayed unmatched. Germline assignment: CDR1 MNHEY and CDR2 SVGAGI. Written as DNA, the CDR3 is TGTGCCAGCAGCGAGGGGGCGAGGGGCTACACCTTC. Residues: CASSEGARGYTF.

The V and J genes are TRBV2 and TRBJ2-3; 10 nucleotides line up with TRBD2. Germline trimming cut 5 bases from V and 6 bases from J; bases unmatched to any gene: 11. The CDR3 covers 16 residues. Germline CDR1 reads SNHLY; CDR2 reads FYNNEI. The CDR3 reads CASSPGLAPYRDTQYF. CDR3 bases: TGTGCCAGCAGTCCGGGACTAGCGCCTTACCGTGATACGCAGTATTTT.

V and J are TRBV7-8 and TRBJ2-2, with 7 bases fitting TRBD2. V shed 11 bases and J 6 bases; nucleotides not matched to a gene: 9. The CDR3 length is 13 residues. In germline, CDR1 is SGHVS, CDR2 FQNEAQ. CDR3: CAGGGFMPGELFF. The CDR3 nucleotides read TGTGCCGGGGGAGGGTTCATGCCCGGGGAGCTGTTTTTT.

The chain combines TRBV5-6 with TRBJ1-3; D is unclear. CDR3 size: 15 residues. Germline loops: CDR1 SGHDT, CDR2 YYEEEE. Trimming cost V 0 bases and J 0 bases, with 7 bases left between them. Here the CDR3 reads CASSLDINSGNTIYF. DNA for the CDR3: TGTGCCAGCAGCTTGGACATAAACTCTGGAAACACCATATATTTT.

J is TRBJ1-5 and V is TRBV5-8, with 7 bases lining up with TRBD1. This CDR3 spans 15 amino acids. Germline-derived CDR1 and CDR2 are SGHTS and YDEGEE. V was clipped by 4 bases and J by 2 bases; unmatched bases: 6. CDR3 protein: CASSGGTARNQPQHF. CDR3 sequence (DNA): TGTGCCAGCAGCGGAGGGACAGCACGCAATCAGCCCCAGCATTTT.

V and J are TRBV11-3 and TRBJ1-4; 10 bases map to TRBD1. With V trimmed by 3 bases and J by 7 bases, 5 bases remained unmatched. Per germline, CDR1 SGHNT and CDR2 YENEEA. The CDR3 loop spans 15 amino acids. CDR3 sequence reads: CASSFSRTGGEKLFF. CDR3 bases: TGTGCCAGCAGCTTTTCCCGGACAGGGGGTGAAAAACTGTTTTTT.

The chain combines TRBV7-2 with TRBJ2-1; unclear D gene. There are 16 residues in the CDR3. Germline V gives CDR1 SGHTA, CDR2 FQGNSA. V lost 1 base and J lost 0, with 10 bases in between. CDR3 sequence (DNA): TGTGCCAGCAGCTTAGTAGGCGGCAGCTCCTACAATGAGCAGTTCTTC. The encoded protein is CASSLVGGSSYNEQFF. Together with reference TRBV7-2 and TRBJ2-1, the CDR3 gives the full variable domain: GAGVSQSPSNKVTEKGKDVELRCDPISGHTALYWYRQSLGQGLEFLIYFQGNSAPDKSGLPSDRFSAERTGGSVSTLTIQRTQQEDSAVYLCASSLVGGSSYNEQFFGPGTRLTVL.

This clone has only a few counts. This rearrangement joins TRBV4-1 to TRBJ2-4; a possible D gene is TRBD2 (6 bases). Deletions cut 4 bases from V and 2 bases from J, with 12 bases between. CDR1 is MGHRA and CDR2 is YSYEKL in the germline V gene. The CDR3 has 15 residues. The CDR3: CASSLPREPKNIQYF. The CDR3 nucleotides read TGCGCCAGCAGCCTGCCCCGGGAGCCCAAAAACATTCAGTACTTC.